This section outlines one TCR beta chain sequence together with its context. This record belongs to a study of technical replicates of blood from a few donors. V was cut by 2 bases and J by 1 base, with 11 bases left in between. The length of the CDR3 is 16 residues. Germline lookup yields CDR1 SGHTA and CDR2 FQGNSA. Generated by immunoSEQ multiplex PCR, the TCRdb table keeps only in-frame clones and is missing some. The sample holds about 72,000 clones, about 90% seen once. The sequenced material came from T cells isolated from PBMCs. The V and J genes are TRBV7-2 and TRBJ2-2; D is perhaps TRBD2 (6 bases). This sequence originates from a human donor in good health. In nucleotides, the CDR3 is TGTGCCAGCAGCTTACTACTAGCAGTGAACACCGGGGAGCTGTTTTTT. Protein product: CASSLLLAVNTGELFF.